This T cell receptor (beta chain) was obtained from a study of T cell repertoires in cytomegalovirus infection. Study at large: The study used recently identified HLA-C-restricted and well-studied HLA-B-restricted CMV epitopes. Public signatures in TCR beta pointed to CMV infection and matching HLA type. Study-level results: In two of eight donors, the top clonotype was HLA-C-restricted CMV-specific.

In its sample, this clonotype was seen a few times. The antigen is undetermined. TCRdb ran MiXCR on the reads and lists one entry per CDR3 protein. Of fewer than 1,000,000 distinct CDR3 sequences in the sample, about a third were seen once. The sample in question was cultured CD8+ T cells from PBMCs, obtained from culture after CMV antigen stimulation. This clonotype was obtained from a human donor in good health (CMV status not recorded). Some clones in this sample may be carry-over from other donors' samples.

CDR3 nucleotide sequence: TGTGCCAGCAGCGTAGGCGGGGCCACCAACAATGAGCAGTTCTTC. Translated: CASSVGGATNNEQFF. This rearrangement joins TRBV9 to TRBJ2-1, with D possibly being TRBD2 (6 bases). CDR3 size: 15 residues. Trimming took 0 bases from V and 5 from J, leaving 12 bases between them. CDR1 and CDR2 (germline): SGDLS, YYNGEE.